Below, one T cell receptor beta chain is given with its context. Its target is not known. The record originates from a study of neoadjuvant nivolumab and ipilimumab in lung cancer. Study in general: Patients got nivolumab 3 mg/kg on days 1, 15 and 29; combination added ipilimumab 1 mg/kg day 1.

The V end was cut by 5 bases, the J end by 9 bases, with 14 bases between. The CDR3 spans 12 residues. The germline CDR1 and CDR2 sequences are GTSNPN and SVGIG (reference sequence). Profiled with immunoSEQ multiplex PCR; TCRdb holds only in-frame clones, not every one. The table lists about 38,000 clones, approximately 89% of them singletons. The study, taken as a whole, reports: Resected tumors had greater TCR richness and clonality than uninvolved lung. Resected-tumor TCR richness correlated positively with pretherapy blood richness.

The V and J genes are TRBV30 and TRBJ2-1; D is perhaps TRBD2 (5 bases). This TCR was sampled from an adult with non-small cell lung cancer. Specimen: peripheral blood, collected before neoadjuvant nivolumab, alone or with ipilimumab. Written as DNA, the CDR3 is TGTGCCTGGTCCACAGTTGAGGGTGAGCAGTTCTTC. Translation gives CAWSTVEGEQFF.